The 14 T cell receptor beta chains given below trace back to one sample, sequenced in a study of blood T cell repertoires in COVID-19. This table comes from immunoSEQ multiplex PCR, and its TCRdb copy is limited to in-frame clones, with some not included. This sample yields roughly 71,000 clones, of which roughly 86% are seen a single time; roughly 29% belongs to the top ten. Sequenced input: peripheral blood. The origin of the receptors is a man aged 50-59 years with acute or convalescent COVID-19.

This chain connects TRBV18 to TRBJ2-2; TRBD1 aligns across 7 bases. CDR3 length equals 16 residues. The J segment lost 0 bases and the V segment lost 3 bases, leaving 4 bases of the junction unmatched. Germline assignment: CDR1 KGHSH and CDR2 LQKENI. CDR3: CASSPSGTANTGELFF. The CDR3 DNA is TGTGCCAGCTCACCTTCCGGGACAGCGAACACCGGGGAGCTGTTTTTT.

The rearrangement joins TRBV19 to TRBJ1-1; 9 nucleotides align to TRBD1. The J segment lost 2 bases and the V segment lost 6 bases, leaving 4 bases of the junction unmatched. Germline V lookup: CDR1 LNHDA, CDR2 SQIVND (reference sequence). The CDR3 extends over 14 amino acids. The CDR3 loop is CASRTGGGNTEAFF. In DNA, the CDR3 is TGTGCCAGTAGGACAGGGGGTGGAAACACTGAAGCTTTCTTT. Complete variable domain (other parts from reference TRBV19 and TRBJ1-1): DGGITQSPKYLFRKEGQNVTLSCEQNLNHDAMYWYRQDPGQGLRLIYYSQIVNDFQKGDIAEGYSVSREKKESFPLTVTSAQKNPTAFYLCASRTGGGNTEAFFGQGTRLTVV.

This clone turned up a few times. The chain carries TRBV27 and TRBJ2-2; no clear D gene. Germline lookup yields CDR1 MNHEY and CDR2 SMNVEV (reference sequence). The CDR3 is 13 amino acids. Between the trimmed V and J ends, which lost 5 bases and 5 bases, there was a span of 9 bases. The CDR3 DNA reads as TGTGCCAGCAGTCCCCTATCGACCGGGGAGCTGTTTTTT. Amino acids: CASSPLSTGELFF.

The gene calls are TRBV9 and TRBJ2-3; D is uncertain. The germline gives CDR1 SGDLS, CDR2 YYNGEE. The CDR3 length is 16 residues. V shed 0 bases and J shed 2 bases, with 13 bases lying between them. CDR3 in DNA: TGTGCCAGCAGCGTAGAGGCAGCGAGACCCACAGATACGCAGTATTTT. Translating it yields CASSVEAARPTDTQYF.

This rearrangement joins TRBV10-3 to TRBJ1-6; D unclear. Germline V CDR1 and CDR2: ENHRY, SYGVKD. CDR3 length: 17 amino acids. V lost 3 bases and J lost 0, with 12 bases in between. CDR3 bases: TGTGCCATCAGTGATGTACAGACAAGCTCCTATAATTCACCCCTCCACTTT. Protein: CAISDVQTSSYNSPLHF.

The rearrangement uses TRBV11-3 and TRBJ1-3, with D unresolved. Germline V gives CDR1 SGHNT, CDR2 YENEEA. Deletions cut 6 bases from V and 0 bases from J, with 6 bases between. This CDR3 has 13 residues. The CDR3 DNA is TGTGCCAGCAGTACAGCCTCTGGAAACACCATATATTTT. Protein: CASSTASGNTIYF.

This chain uses TRBV10-3 with TRBJ2-1, with TRBD2 matching 7 bases. The CDR3 extends over 11 amino acids. The germline V gene encodes CDR1 ENHRY and CDR2 SYGVKD. The junction had 2 bases not matched to a gene; V was cut back by 9 bases and J by 6 bases. The CDR3 region is CAIGGGNEQFF. Here the CDR3 DNA reads TGTGCCATTGGGGGGGGCAATGAGCAGTTCTTC.

This chain uses TRBV10-3 with TRBJ1-4; D is perhaps TRBD1 (5 bases). The CDR3 is 15 amino acids. V lost 8 bases and J 8 bases, leaving 21 bases between the germline ends. From germline, CDR1 is ENHRY and CDR2 SYGVKD. CDR3 DNA: TGTGCCATCCCTGAGTCGGATGGGGGAGGGGAAAAACTGTTTTTT. Translation: CAIPESDGGGEKLFF.

V is TRBV20-1 and J is TRBJ2-2, with D unclear. The CDR3 has 11 residues. Between the trimmed V and J ends, which lost 6 bases and 4 bases, there was a span of 6 bases. The germline V gene encodes CDR1 DFQATT and CDR2 SNEGSKA (reference sequence). CDR3 sequence reads: CSAPFTGELFF. The CDR3 nucleotides are TGCAGTGCCCCCTTCACCGGGGAGCTGTTTTTT.

The chain links TRBV7-3 to TRBJ2-2; the D gene is possibly TRBD2 (6 bases). CDR3 length: 13 residues. Between the trimmed V and J ends, which lost 3 bases and 7 bases, there was a span of 9 bases. Germline CDR1 reads SGHTA; CDR2 reads FQGTGA. CDR3: CASSLGGDGELFF. Here the CDR3 DNA reads TGTGCCAGCAGCTTGGGGGGTGACGGGGAGCTGTTTTTT.

This clone has more than one count but fewer than ten. The chain employs TRBV10-2 and TRBJ2-3, with D tentatively TRBD2 (5 bases). The CDR3 contains 17 residues. Germline V gives CDR1 WSHSY, CDR2 SAAADI. Trimming left V 0 bases short and J 2 bases short, with 15 bases between. As DNA, the CDR3 is TGCGCCAGCAGTGAGTCTGGAGGCCGCTTCTCCACAGATACGCAGTATTTT. Translating it yields CASSESGGRFSTDTQYF.

The rearrangement links TRBV4-1 to TRBJ1-1; D remains ambiguous. This CDR3 region has 17 residues. Trimming removed 1 base at V and 1 base at J, with 16 bases between. Per germline, CDR1 MGHRA and CDR2 YSYEKL. In DNA form, the CDR3 reads TGCGCCAGCAGCCAAGTTCTTCTCTTGGGCCCGAACACTGAAGCTTTCTTT. Translation: CASSQVLLLGPNTEAFF.

This clone was found once. This rearrangement joins TRBV7-2 to TRBJ1-1; D remains ambiguous. Trimming left V 5 bases short and J 2 bases short, with 6 bases between. The CDR3 totals 12 residues. Germline V gene lookup returns CDR1 SGHTA and CDR2 FQGNSA. The DNA for the CDR3 is TGTGCCAGCAGCACCTATAACACTGAAGCTTTCTTT. Encoded protein: CASSTYNTEAFF.

V is TRBV4-1 and J is TRBJ1-1, with TRBD1 matching 11 bases. Germline CDR1 reads MGHRA; CDR2 reads YSYEKL. The V gene end was trimmed by 2 bases and the J gene end by 7 bases; junction bases not matched to a gene: 3. The CDR3 contains 14 residues. The CDR3 protein is CASSQRDRGIEAFF. CDR3 bases: TGCGCCAGCAGCCAAAGGGACAGGGGGATTGAAGCTTTCTTT.